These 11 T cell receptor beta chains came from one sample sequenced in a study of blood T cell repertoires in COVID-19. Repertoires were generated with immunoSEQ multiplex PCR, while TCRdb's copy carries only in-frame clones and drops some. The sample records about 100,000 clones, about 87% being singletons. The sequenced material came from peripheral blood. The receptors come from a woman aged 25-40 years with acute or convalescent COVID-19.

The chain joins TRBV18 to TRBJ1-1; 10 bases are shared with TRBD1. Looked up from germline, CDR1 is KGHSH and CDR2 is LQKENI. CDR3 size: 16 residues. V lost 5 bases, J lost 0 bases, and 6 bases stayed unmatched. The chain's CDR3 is CASSLTTGGVNTEAFF. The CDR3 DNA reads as TGTGCCAGCTCATTAACGACAGGGGGCGTGAACACTGAAGCTTTCTTT.

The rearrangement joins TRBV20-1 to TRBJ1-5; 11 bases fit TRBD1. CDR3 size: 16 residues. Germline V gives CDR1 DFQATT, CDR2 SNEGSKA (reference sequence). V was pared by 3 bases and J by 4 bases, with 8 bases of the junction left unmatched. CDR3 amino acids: CSASPGTGGRNQPQHF. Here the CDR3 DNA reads TGCAGTGCTAGTCCCGGGACAGGGGGTCGAAATCAGCCCCAGCATTTT.

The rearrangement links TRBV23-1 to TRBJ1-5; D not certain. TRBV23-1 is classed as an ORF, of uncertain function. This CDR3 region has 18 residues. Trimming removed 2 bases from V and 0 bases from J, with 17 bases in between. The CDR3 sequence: CASSQLGLLRNSNQPQHF. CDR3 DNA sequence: TGCGCCAGCAGTCAACTGGGCCTCCTAAGGAATAGCAATCAGCCCCAGCATTTT.

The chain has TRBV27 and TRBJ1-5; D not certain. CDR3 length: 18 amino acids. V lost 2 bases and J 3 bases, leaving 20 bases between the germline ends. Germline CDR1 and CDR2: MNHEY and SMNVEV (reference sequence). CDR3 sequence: CASSLKGFVGSINQPQHF. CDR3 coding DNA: TGTGCCAGCAGTTTAAAGGGTTTTGTAGGGAGTATCAATCAGCCCCAGCATTTT.

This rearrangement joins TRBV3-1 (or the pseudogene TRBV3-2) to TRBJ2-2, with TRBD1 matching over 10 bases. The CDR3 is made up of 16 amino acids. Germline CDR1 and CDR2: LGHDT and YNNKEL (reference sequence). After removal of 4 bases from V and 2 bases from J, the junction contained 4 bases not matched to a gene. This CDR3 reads CASSRRQGANTGELFF. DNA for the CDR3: TGTGCCAGCAGCCGTAGACAGGGGGCAAACACCGGGGAGCTGTTTTTT.

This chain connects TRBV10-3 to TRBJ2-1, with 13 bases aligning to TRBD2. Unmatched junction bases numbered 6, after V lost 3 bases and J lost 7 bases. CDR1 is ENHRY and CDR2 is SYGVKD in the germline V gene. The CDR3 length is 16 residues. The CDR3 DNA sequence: TGTGCCATCAGTGACCTATCACTAGCGGGGGGGAATGAGCAGTTCTTC. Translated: CAISDLSLAGGNEQFF.

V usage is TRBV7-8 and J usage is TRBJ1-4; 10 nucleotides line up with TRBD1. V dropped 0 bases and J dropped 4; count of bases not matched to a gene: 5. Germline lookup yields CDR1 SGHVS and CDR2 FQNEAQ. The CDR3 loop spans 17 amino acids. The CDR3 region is CASSLASRDRGNEKLFF. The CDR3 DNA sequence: TGTGCCAGCAGCTTAGCCTCACGGGACAGGGGTAATGAAAAACTGTTTTTT. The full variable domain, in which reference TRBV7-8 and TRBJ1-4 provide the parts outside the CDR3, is GAGVSQSPRYKVAKRGQDVALRCDPISGHVSLFWYQQALGQGPEFLTYFQNEAQLDKSGLPSDRFFAERPEGSVSTLKIQRTQQEDSAVYLCASSLASRDRGNEKLFFGSGTQLSVL.

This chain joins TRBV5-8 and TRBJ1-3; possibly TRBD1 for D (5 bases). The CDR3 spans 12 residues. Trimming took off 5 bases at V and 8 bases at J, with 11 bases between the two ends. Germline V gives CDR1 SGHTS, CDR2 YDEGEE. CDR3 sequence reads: CASRSTGYTIYF. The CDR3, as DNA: TGTGCCAGCAGATCTACAGGTTACACCATATATTTT.

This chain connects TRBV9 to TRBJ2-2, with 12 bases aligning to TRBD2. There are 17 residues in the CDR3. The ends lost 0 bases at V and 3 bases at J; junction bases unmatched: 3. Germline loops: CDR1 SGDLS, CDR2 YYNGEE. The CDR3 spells CASSVGLAGVYTGELFF. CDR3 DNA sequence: TGTGCCAGCAGCGTAGGACTAGCGGGGGTTTACACCGGGGAGCTGTTTTTT. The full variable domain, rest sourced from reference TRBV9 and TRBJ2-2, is DSGVTQTPKHLITATGQRVTLRCSPRSGDLSVYWYQQSLDQGLQFLIQYYNGEERAKGNILERFSAQQFPDLHSELNLSSLELGDSALYFCASSVGLAGVYTGELFFGEGSRLTVL.

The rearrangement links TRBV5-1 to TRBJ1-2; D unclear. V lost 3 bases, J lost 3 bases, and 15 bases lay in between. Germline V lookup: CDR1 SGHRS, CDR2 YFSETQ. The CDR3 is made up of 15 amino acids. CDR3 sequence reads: CASSSRIGGDYGYTF. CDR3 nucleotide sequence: TGCGCCAGCAGCTCCAGGATCGGAGGTGACTATGGCTACACCTTC.

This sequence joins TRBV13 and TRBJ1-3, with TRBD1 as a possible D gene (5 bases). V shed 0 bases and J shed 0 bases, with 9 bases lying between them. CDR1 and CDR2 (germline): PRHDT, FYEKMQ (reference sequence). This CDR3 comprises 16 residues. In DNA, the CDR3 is TGTGCCAGCAGCTTAGGCCACAGGACCTCTGGAAACACCATATATTTT. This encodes CASSLGHRTSGNTIYF.